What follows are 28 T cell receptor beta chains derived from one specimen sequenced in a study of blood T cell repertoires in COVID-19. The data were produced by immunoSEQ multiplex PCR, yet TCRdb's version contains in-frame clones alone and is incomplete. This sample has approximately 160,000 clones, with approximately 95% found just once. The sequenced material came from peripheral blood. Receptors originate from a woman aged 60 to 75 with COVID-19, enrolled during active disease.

Here the CDR3 DNA reads TGTGCCAGCAGTTACGTTCGGGGAGAGCGGGAAAAACTGTTTTTT. It encodes CASSYVRGEREKLFF. The chain joins TRBV6-5 to TRBJ1-4; no clear D. V shed 2 bases and J shed 8 bases, with 15 bases lying between them. This CDR3 spans 15 amino acids. Germline V gene sequence: CDR1 MNHEY, CDR2 SVGAGI.

The CDR3 region is CASSEFIPGPQHF. DNA of the CDR3: TGTGCCAGCAGTGAATTCATCCCGGGGCCCCAGCATTTT. The rearrangement uses TRBV6-1 and TRBJ1-5; no reliable D call. CDR1 and CDR2 from the germline V gene are MNHNS and SASEGT. V was shortened by 2 bases and J by 9 bases, with 11 bases between the two germline ends. The CDR3 is 13 residues long.

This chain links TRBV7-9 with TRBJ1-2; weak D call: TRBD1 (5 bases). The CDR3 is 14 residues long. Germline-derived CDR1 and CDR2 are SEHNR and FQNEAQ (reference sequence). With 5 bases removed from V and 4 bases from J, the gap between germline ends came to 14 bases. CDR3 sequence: CASSLQTVLYGYTF. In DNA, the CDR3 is TGTGCCAGCAGCCTCCAGACAGTCCTCTATGGCTACACCTTC.

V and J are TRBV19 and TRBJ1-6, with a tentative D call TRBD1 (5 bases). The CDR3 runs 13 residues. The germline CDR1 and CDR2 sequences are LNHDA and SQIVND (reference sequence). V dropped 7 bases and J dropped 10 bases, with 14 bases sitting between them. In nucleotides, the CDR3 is TGTGCCAGTACGACGGGGGAACGCTCACCCCTCCACTTT. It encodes CASTTGERSPLHF.

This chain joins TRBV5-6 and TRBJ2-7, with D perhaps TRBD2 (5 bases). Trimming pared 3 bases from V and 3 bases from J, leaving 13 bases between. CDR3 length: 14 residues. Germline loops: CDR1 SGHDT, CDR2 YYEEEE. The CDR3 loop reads CASSWVTGNYEQYF. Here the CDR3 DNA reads TGTGCCAGCAGCTGGGTAACGGGGAACTACGAGCAGTACTTC. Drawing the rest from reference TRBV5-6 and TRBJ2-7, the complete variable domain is DAGVTQSPTHLIKTRGQQVTLRCSPKSGHDTVSWYQQALGQGPQFIFQYYEEEERQRGNFPDRFSGHQFPNYSSELNVNALLLGDSALYLCASSWVTGNYEQYFGPGTRLTVT.

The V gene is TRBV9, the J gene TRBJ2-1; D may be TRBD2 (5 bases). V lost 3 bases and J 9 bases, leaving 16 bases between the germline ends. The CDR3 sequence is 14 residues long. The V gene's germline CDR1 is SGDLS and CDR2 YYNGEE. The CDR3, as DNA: TGTGCCAGCAGCGCGACCCTGCGGGCCGGTGAGCAGTTCTTC. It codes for CASSATLRAGEQFF.

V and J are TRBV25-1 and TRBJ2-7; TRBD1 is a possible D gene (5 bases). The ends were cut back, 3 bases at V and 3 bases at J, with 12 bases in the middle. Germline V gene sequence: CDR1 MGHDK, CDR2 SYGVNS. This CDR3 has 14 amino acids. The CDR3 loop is CASSDPNRIYEQYF. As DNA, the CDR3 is TGTGCCAGCAGTGATCCGAACAGGATCTACGAGCAGTACTTC.

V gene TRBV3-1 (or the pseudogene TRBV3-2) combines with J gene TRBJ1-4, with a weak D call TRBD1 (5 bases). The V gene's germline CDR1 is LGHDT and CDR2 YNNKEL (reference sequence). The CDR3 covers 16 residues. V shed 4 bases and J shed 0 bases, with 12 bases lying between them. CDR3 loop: CASSPDRAATNEKLFF. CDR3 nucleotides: TGTGCCAGCAGCCCCGACAGAGCCGCAACTAATGAAAAACTGTTTTTT.

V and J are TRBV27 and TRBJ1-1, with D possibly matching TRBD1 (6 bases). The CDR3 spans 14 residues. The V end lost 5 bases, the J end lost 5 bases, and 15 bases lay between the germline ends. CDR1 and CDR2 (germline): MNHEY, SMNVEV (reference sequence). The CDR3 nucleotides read TGTGCCAGCAGTCCACAGGGAAAAAAGACTGAAGCTTTCTTT. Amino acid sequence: CASSPQGKKTEAFF.

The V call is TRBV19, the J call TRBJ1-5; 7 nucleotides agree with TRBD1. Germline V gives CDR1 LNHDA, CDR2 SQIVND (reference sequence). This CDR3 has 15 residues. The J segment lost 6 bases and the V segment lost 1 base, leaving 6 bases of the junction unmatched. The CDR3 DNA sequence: TGTGCCAGTAGTATAGGGACAGGTGAGGGTCAGCCCCAGCATTTT. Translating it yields CASSIGTGEGQPQHF.

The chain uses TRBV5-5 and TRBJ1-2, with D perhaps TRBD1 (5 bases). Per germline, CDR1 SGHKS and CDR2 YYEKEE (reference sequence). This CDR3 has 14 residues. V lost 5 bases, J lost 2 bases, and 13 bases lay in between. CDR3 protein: CASRTSQENYGYTF. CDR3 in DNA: TGTGCCAGCAGAACCTCACAGGAGAACTATGGCTACACCTTC.

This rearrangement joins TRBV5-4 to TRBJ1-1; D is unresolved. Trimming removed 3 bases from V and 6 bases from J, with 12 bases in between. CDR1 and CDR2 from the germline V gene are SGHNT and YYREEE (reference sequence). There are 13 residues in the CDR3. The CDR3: CASSSGSTPEAFF. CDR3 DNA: TGTGCCAGCAGCTCGGGGAGCACACCTGAAGCTTTCTTT. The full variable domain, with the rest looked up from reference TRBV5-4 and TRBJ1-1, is ETGVTQSPTHLIKTRGQQVTLRCSSQSGHNTVSWYQQALGQGPQFIFQYYREEENGRGNFPPRFSGLQFPNYSSELNVNALELDDSALYLCASSSGSTPEAFFGQGTRLTVV.

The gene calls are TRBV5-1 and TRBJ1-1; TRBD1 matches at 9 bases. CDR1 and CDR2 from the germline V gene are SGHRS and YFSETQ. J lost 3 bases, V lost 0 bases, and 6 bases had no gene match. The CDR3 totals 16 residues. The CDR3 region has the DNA TGCGCCAGCAGCTTGGGGACAGGGGTACGAGACACTGAAGCTTTCTTT. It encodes CASSLGTGVRDTEAFF.

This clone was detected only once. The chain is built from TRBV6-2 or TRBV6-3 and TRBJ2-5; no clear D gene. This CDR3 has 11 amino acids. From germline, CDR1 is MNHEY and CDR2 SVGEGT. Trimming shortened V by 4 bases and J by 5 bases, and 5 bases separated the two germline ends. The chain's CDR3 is CASSSVETQYF. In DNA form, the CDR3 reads TGTGCCAGCAGTTCCGTGGAGACCCAGTACTTC.

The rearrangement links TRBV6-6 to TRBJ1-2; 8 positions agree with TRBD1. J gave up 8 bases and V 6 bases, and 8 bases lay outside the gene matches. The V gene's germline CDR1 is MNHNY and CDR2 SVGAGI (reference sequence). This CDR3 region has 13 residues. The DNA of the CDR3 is TGTGCCAGCAGCCCGGACAGGGTATTAGGCTACACCTTC. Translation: CASSPDRVLGYTF.

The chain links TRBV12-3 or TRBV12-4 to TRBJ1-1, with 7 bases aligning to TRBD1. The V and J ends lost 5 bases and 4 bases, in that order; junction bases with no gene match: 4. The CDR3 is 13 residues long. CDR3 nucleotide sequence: TGTGCCAGCAGTACAGACAGGGCCACTGAAGCTTTCTTT. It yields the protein CASSTDRATEAFF.

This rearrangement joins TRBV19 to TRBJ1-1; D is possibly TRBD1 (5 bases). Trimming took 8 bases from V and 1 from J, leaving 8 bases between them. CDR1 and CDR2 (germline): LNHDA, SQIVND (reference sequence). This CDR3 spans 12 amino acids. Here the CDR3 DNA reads TGTGCCAGTGGGGGAGGGAACACTGAAGCTTTCTTT. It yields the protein CASGGGNTEAFF.

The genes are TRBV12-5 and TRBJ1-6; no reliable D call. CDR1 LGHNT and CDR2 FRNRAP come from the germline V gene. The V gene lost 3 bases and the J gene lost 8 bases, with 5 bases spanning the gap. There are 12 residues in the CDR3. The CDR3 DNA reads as TGTGCTAGTGGTTTCGGGGATTCACCCCTCCACTTT. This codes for CASGFGDSPLHF. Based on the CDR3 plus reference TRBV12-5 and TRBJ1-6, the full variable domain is DARVTQTPRHKVTEMGQEVTMRCQPILGHNTVFWYRQTMMQGLELLAYFRNRAPLDDSGMPKDRFSAEMPDATLATLKIQPSEPRDSAVYFCASGFGDSPLHFGNGTRLTVT.

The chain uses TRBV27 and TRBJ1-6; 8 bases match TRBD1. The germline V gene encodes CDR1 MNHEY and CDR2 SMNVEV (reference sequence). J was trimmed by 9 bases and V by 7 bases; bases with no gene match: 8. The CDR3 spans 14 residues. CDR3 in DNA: TGTGCCAGCACCGGCGGACAGGGAGGTTCACCCCTCCACTTT. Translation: CASTGGQGGSPLHF.

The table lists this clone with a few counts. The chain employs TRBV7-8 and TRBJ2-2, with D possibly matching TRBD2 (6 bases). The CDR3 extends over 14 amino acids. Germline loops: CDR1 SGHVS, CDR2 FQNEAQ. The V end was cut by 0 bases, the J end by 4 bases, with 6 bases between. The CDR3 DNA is TGTGCCAGCAGCTTAGCCGGGGGCACCGGGGAGCTGTTTTTT. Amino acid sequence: CASSLAGGTGELFF.

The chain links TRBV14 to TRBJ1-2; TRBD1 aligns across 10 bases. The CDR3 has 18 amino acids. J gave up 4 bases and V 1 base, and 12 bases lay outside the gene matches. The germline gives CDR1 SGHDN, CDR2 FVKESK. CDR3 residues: CASSQVQRDRGAVYGYTF. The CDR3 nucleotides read TGTGCCAGCAGCCAAGTCCAGAGGGACAGGGGCGCGGTCTATGGCTACACCTTC.

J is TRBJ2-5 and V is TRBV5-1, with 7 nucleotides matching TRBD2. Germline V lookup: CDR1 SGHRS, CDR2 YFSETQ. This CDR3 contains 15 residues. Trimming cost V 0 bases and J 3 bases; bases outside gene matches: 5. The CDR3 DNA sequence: TGCGCCAGCAGCTTGGTGGTGGGGGGGGAAGAGACCCAGTACTTC. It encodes CASSLVVGGEETQYF.

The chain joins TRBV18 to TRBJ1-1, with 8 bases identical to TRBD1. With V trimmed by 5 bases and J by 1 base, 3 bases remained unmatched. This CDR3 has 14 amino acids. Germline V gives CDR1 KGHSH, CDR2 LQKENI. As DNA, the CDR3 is TGTGCCAGCTCATTGGGACAGGCGAACACTGAAGCTTTCTTT. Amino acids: CASSLGQANTEAFF.

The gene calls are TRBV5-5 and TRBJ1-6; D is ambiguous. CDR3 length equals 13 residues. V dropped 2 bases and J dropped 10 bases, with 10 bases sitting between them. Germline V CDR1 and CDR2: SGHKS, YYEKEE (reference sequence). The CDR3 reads CASSFGDGSPLHF. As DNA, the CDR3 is TGTGCCAGCAGCTTCGGGGATGGGTCACCCCTCCACTTT.

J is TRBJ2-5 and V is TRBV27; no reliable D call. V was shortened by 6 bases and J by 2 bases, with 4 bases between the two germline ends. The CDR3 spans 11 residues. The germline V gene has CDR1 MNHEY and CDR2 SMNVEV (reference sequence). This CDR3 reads CASRRQETQYF. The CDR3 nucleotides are TGTGCCAGCAGGAGACAAGAGACCCAGTACTTC.

CDR3: CASSGARGGYQETQYF. The DNA of the CDR3 is TGTGCCAGCAGCGGGGCCCGCGGGGGATACCAAGAGACCCAGTACTTC. The chain joins TRBV9 to TRBJ2-5, with TRBD2 identical over 7 bases. This CDR3 contains 16 residues. Per germline, CDR1 SGDLS and CDR2 YYNGEE. Trimming at V came to 3 bases and at J to 0 bases, leaving 8 bases not matched to a gene. The variable domain in full, with the rest retrieved from reference TRBV9 and TRBJ2-5, is DSGVTQTPKHLITATGQRVTLRCSPRSGDLSVYWYQQSLDQGLQFLIQYYNGEERAKGNILERFSAQQFPDLHSELNLSSLELGDSALYFCASSGARGGYQETQYFGPGTRLLVL.

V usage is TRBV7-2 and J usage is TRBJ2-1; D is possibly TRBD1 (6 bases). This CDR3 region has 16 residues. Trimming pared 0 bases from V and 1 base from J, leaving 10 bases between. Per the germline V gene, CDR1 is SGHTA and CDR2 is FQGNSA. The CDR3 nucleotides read TGTGCCAGCAGCTTAGCCCACAGGGATTCCTACAATGAGCAGTTCTTC. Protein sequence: CASSLAHRDSYNEQFF.

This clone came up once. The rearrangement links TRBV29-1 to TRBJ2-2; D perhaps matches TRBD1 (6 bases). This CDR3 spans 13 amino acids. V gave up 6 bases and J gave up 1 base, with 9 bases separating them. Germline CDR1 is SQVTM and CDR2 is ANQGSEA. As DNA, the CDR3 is TGCAGCGTCATGACAGGGAACACCGGGGAGCTGTTTTTT. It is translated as CSVMTGNTGELFF.